This T cell receptor (beta chain) was sequenced in a study of T cell repertoires in cytomegalovirus infection. In its sample, this clonotype was seen a few times. TCRdb processed the reads anew with MiXCR; each CDR3 protein has one entry. Of around 530,000 distinct CDR3 sequences listed, approximately 25% are singletons. Trimming stripped 2 bases from V and 2 bases from J, with 20 bases between. CDR3 length: 18 amino acids. CDR1 SEHNR and CDR2 FQNEAQ come from the germline V gene (reference sequence). Source material: PBMCs. The V and J genes are TRBV7-9 and TRBJ2-3, with D perhaps given as TRBD1 or TRBD2 (5 bases each). This sequence was found in a human donor in good health (CMV status not recorded). Some clones in this sample may be carry-over from other donors' samples. CDR3 coding DNA: TGTGCCAGCAGCTTAACCGACCAACCGGGGCTTCACACAGATACGCAGTATTTT. Translating gives CASSLTDQPGLHTDTQYF.